The subject of this entry is one T cell receptor (beta chain). What it binds is not known. Sequence at one end of the junction differs from germline and may be a read error. Libraries were prepared by immunoSEQ multiplex PCR; TCRdb keeps only in-frame clonotypes and omits some of them. The repertoire holds about 22,000 clones, with 80% to 85% as singletons. These data originate in a study of T cells in narcolepsy. The overall study: Enrolled donors included narcolepsy type 1 or type 2 patients and healthy controls. General study results and limits: In some patient and control memory CD4+ samples, autoreactive clones were absent. Reportedly, autoreactive clonotypes were serially detected in patients' blood but not controls'. Same-patient CSF and blood CD4+ T cell clonotypes included HCRT-specific and TRIB2-specific autoreactive ones.

The CDR3 covers 16 residues. CDR1 is LGHNA and CDR2 is YSLEER in the germline V gene. The V call is TRBV4-3, the J call TRBJ1-6, with no clear D. Sequenced sample: memory (CD45RA-) CD4+ T cells from blood. This receptor was taken from a human donor in good health. The CDR3 coding sequence is TGCGCCAGCAGCGAAGAGGTTCAGTGGTGGGATTCACCCCTCCACTTT. Its translation: CASSEEVQWWDSPLHF.